These T cell receptor beta chains were read from a single sample in a study of T cells in localized non-small cell lung cancer. The assay was immunoSEQ multiplex PCR, and TCRdb's table has in-frame clones only and misses some. This sample has tens of thousands of clones, with about 81% found just once. The sample in question was peripheral blood, obtained before any cancer treatment. Receptors originate from a man aged 35-75 years with stage I lung adenocarcinoma. The CDR3 runs from the conserved cysteine through the conserved F or W. Each record gives: clone size, V gene, D gene, J gene, CDR3 protein, CDR3 DNA. D genes are given only for firm matches. Clone size, where shown, is once, few, many, or a class for clones that have expanded.

clone size: .
V gene: TRBV9
D gene: TRBD2
J gene: TRBJ2-5
CDR3 protein: CASSSGTSGVGGTQYF
CDR3 DNA: TGTGCCAGCAGCTCCGGGACTAGCGGGGTGGGTGGGACCCAGTACTTC

clone size: .
V gene: TRBV28
D gene: TRBD1
J gene: TRBJ1-5
CDR3 protein: CASRDGQGSNQPQHF
CDR3 DNA: TGTGCCAGCAGGGACGGACAGGGTAGCAATCAGCCCCAGCATTTT

clone size: once
V gene: TRBV11-2
D gene: .
J gene: TRBJ1-5
CDR3 protein: CASTQGLGQPQHF
CDR3 DNA: TGTGCCAGCACCCAGGGATTAGGACAGCCCCAGCATTTT

clone size: .
V gene: TRBV5-6
D gene: .
J gene: TRBJ2-3
CDR3 protein: CASSLDSTDTQYF
CDR3 DNA: TGTGCCAGCAGCTTGGACAGCACAGATACGCAGTATTTT

clone size: once
V gene: TRBV28
D gene: .
J gene: TRBJ2-6
CDR3 protein: CASSSPGNGANVLTF
CDR3 DNA: TGTGCCAGCAGTTCGCCGGGGAACGGGGCCAACGTCCTGACTTTC

clone size: .
V gene: TRBV4-1
D gene: TRBD1
J gene: TRBJ2-4
CDR3 protein: CASSQVSLGDRGNIQYF
CDR3 DNA: TGCGCCAGCAGCCAAGTATCGTTGGGGGACAGGGGAAACATTCAGTACTTC

clone size: .
V gene: TRBV2
D gene: .
J gene: TRBJ2-7
CDR3 protein: CASREVSGYTYEQYF
CDR3 DNA: TGTGCCAGCAGGGAAGTTAGCGGATACACCTACGAGCAGTACTTC

clone size: .
V gene: TRBV4-1
D gene: TRBD2
J gene: TRBJ2-1
CDR3 protein: CASRKTSGSSYNEQFF
CDR3 DNA: TGCGCCAGCAGGAAGACTAGCGGGAGCTCCTACAATGAGCAGTTCTTC

clone size: .
V gene: TRBV19
D gene: .
J gene: TRBJ2-7
CDR3 protein: CAVSRGQNYEQYF
CDR3 DNA: TGTGCCGTCAGTAGAGGACAAAACTACGAGCAGTACTTC

clone size: .
V gene: TRBV7-2
D gene: .
J gene: TRBJ1-1
CDR3 protein: CASSKGVTAEAFF
CDR3 DNA: TGTGCCAGCAGCAAGGGGGTCACCGCTGAAGCTTTCTTT

clone size: .
V gene: TRBV6-5
D gene: TRBD1
J gene: TRBJ1-2
CDR3 protein: CASSYYRDRPGYTF
CDR3 DNA: TGTGCCAGCAGTTATTATCGGGACAGGCCGGGCTACACCTTC

clone size: .
V gene: TRBV5-1
D gene: .
J gene: TRBJ2-3
CDR3 protein: CASSQGYTSLLTDTQYF
CDR3 DNA: TGCGCCAGCAGCCAAGGGTACACGAGCCTTCTTACAGATACGCAGTATTTT

clone size: once
V gene: TRBV6-5
D gene: .
J gene: TRBJ1-4
CDR3 protein: CASSYKLVTAEKLFF
CDR3 DNA: TGTGCCAGCAGTTACAAGTTGGTGACAGCTGAAAAACTGTTTTTT

clone size: .
V gene: TRBV28
D gene: .
J gene: TRBJ1-2
CDR3 protein: CASSSTGDYGYTF
CDR3 DNA: TGTGCCAGCAGCTCGACAGGAGACTATGGCTACACCTTC

clone size: .
V gene: TRBV29-1
D gene: .
J gene: TRBJ1-1
CDR3 protein: CSGHLNTEAFF
CDR3 DNA: TGCAGCGGCCACCTGAACACTGAAGCTTTCTTT

clone size: once
V gene: TRBV2
D gene: TRBD2
J gene: TRBJ2-7
CDR3 protein: CASSVAREAGNREQYF
CDR3 DNA: TGTGCCAGCAGTGTAGCCCGGGAGGCAGGGAACCGCGAGCAGTACTTC

clone size: .
V gene: TRBV30
D gene: TRBD1
J gene: TRBJ2-7
CDR3 protein: CAWSGLRTGGEQYF
CDR3 DNA: TGTGCCTGGAGTGGACTTAGGACAGGGGGCGAGCAGTACTTC

clone size: .
V gene: TRBV28
D gene: TRBD1
J gene: TRBJ2-7
CDR3 protein: CASRPPGQGSYEQYF
CDR3 DNA: TGTGCCAGCAGACCCCCGGGACAGGGGTCATACGAGCAGTACTTC

clone size: .
V gene: TRBV6-1
D gene: .
J gene: TRBJ2-3
CDR3 protein: CASSANRRRTDTQYF
CDR3 DNA: TGTGCCAGCAGTGCTAACAGGAGACGAACTGATACGCAGTATTTT

clone size: .
V gene: TRBV18
D gene: .
J gene: TRBJ2-7
CDR3 protein: CASSPPSSLYEQYF
CDR3 DNA: TGTGCCAGCTCACCACCGTCTAGCCTCTACGAGCAGTACTTC

clone size: .
V gene: TRBV5-4
D gene: .
J gene: TRBJ2-2
CDR3 protein: CASSPAWNTGELFF
CDR3 DNA: TGTGCCAGCAGCCCGGCCTGGAACACCGGGGAGCTGTTTTTT

clone size: .
V gene: TRBV6-5
D gene: .
J gene: TRBJ2-2
CDR3 protein: CASSYIQSGELFF
CDR3 DNA: TGTGCCAGCAGTTACATACAATCCGGGGAGCTGTTTTTT